This T cell receptor (delta chain) emerged from a study of gamma-delta chains in newborns, infants, children. Study-level background: Innate gammadelta T cells reportedly expand polyclonally right after birth, driven by microbial exposure, per the title.

V shed 3 bases and J 0 bases; nucleotides not matched to a gene: 13. CDR1 is GEAIGNYY, CDR2 EKD, per germline. This CDR3 has 18 residues. TCRdb redid clone calling on the reads using CATT. The table lists roughly 10,000 delta-chain clones, under 25% of them singletons, with approximately 4.7% in the top ten. This clone counts as medium-sized (0.01 to 0.1%). Material for sequencing was blood. This sequence joins TRDV2 and TRDJ1; 9 positions agree with TRDD3. The clonotype originates from a child who was a newborn, infant or young child, either healthy, febrile or measles-vaccinated (not recorded which). The CDR3, as DNA: TGTGCCTGTGACTCTATTCGGGGGGATACCCTATACACCGATAAACTCATCTTT. This translates into CACDSIRGDTLYTDKLIF.